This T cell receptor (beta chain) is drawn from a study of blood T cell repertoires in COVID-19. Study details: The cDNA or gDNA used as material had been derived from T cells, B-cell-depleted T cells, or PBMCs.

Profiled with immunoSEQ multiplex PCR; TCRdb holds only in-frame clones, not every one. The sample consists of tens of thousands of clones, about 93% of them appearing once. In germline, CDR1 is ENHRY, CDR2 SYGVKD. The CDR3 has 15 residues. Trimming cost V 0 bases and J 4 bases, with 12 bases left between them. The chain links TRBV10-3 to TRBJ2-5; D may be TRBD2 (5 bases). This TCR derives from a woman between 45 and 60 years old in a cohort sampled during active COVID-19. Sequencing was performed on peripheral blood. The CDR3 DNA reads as TGTGCCATCAGTGAGTCCCCAGCGGTTACAGAGACCCAGTACTTC. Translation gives CAISESPAVTETQYF.